The TCR beta chain under discussion was sequenced for a study of blood T cell repertoires in COVID-19. Study-wide background: Samples representing acute and convalescent COVID-19 were sourced from the United States, Italy and Spain.

The V segment lost 0 bases and the J segment 5 bases; nucleotides outside the gene matches: 6. The germline V gene encodes CDR1 MNHEY and CDR2 SMNVEV (reference sequence). This CDR3 comprises 16 residues. Sequencing was performed with immunoSEQ multiplex PCR; in TCRdb, only in-frame clones are kept and a portion is missing. The sample contains fewer than 250,000 clones, approximately 87% of which appear only once. The receptor was isolated from a woman in her 50s with acute or convalescent COVID-19. The sequencing sample was made of peripheral blood. The V and J genes are TRBV27 and TRBJ2-3; 9 bases align to TRBD2. The CDR3 DNA reads TGTGCCAGCAGTTTATCACGCGGGGGGGCCAGAGATACGCAGTATTTT. Amino acid sequence: CASSLSRGGARDTQYF.